The sequence of this TCR beta chain was determined in a study of blood T cell repertoires in COVID-19. In the original analysis: Reference gene primer amplification gave nucleated cell count estimates. Sequencing was performed with immunoSEQ multiplex PCR; in TCRdb, only in-frame clones are kept and a portion is missing. V, J and clone size are taken as reported in that table, and D and trimming were inferred from the DNA itself. The sample consists of about 410,000 clones, about nine tenths of them appearing once. The CDR3 spans 15 residues. V was clipped by 0 bases and J by 11 bases, with 17 bases between them. Germline loops: CDR1 LGHDT, CDR2 YNNKEL (reference sequence).

The origin of this receptor is a middle-aged woman with COVID-19, enrolled during active disease. This sequence joins TRBV3-1 (or the pseudogene TRBV3-2) and TRBJ1-5; weak D call: TRBD1 (5 bases). The sequenced material came from peripheral blood. The CDR3 spells CASSQDPGLTGAQHF. The CDR3 DNA sequence: TGTGCCAGCAGCCAAGATCCGGGGCTGACGGGGGCCCAGCATTTT.